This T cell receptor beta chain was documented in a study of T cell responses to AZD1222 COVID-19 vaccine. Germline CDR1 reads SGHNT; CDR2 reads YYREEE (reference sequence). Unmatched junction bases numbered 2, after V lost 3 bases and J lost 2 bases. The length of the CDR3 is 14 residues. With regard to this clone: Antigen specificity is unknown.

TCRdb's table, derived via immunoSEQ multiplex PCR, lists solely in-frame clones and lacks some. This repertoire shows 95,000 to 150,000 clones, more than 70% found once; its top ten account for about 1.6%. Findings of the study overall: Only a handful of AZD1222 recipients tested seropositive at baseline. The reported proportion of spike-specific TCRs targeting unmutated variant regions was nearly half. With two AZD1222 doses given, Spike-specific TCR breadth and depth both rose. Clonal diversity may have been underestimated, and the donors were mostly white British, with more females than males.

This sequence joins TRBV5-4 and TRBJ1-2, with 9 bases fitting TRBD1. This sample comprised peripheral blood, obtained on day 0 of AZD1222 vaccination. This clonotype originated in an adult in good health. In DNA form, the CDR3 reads TGTGCCAGCAGCTCCGGGACAGGGAACTATGGCTACACCTTC. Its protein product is CASSSGTGNYGYTF.